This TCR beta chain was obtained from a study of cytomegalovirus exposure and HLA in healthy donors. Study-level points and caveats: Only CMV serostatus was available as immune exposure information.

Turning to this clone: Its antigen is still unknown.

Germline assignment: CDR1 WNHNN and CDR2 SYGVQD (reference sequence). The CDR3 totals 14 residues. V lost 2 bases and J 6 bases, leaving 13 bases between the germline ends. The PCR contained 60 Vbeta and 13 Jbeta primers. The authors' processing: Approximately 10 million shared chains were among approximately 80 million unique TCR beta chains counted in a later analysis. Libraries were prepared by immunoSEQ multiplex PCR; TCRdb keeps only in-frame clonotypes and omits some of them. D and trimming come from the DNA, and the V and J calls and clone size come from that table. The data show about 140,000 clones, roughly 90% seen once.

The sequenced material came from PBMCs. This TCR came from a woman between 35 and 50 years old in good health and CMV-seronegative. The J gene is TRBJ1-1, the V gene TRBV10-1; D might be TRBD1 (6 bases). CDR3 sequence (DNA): TGCGCCAGCAGTGAGAGAGGGGGACCTCCTGAAGCTTTCTTT. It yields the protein CASSERGGPPEAFF.